Below are 21 T cell receptor beta chains sequenced from a single sample in a study of immune evolution from preneoplasia to lung adenocarcinoma. Profiling relied on immunoSEQ multiplex PCR, and the TCRdb table lists in-frame clones only, not all of them. This sample has roughly 5,200 clones, with roughly 75% found just once. The sample taken for sequencing was FFPE normal lung tissue adjacent to the tumor. The receptors derive from a person over 45 with lung adenocarcinoma.

The chain uses TRBV4-2 and TRBJ1-5, with 7 bases identical to TRBD1. Germline V gene data show CDR1 as LGHNA and CDR2 as YNFKEQ. The CDR3 is 15 amino acids. The trim removed 0 bases at V and 2 bases at J, leaving 1 base unmatched. This CDR3 reads CASSQEGQRNQPQHF. DNA for the CDR3: TGTGCCAGCAGCCAAGAGGGACAGCGCAATCAGCCCCAGCATTTT.

The V call is TRBV4-2, the J call TRBJ1-4, with TRBD1 matching over 9 bases. The CDR3 contains 16 residues. With V trimmed by 1 base and J by 5 bases, 5 bases remained unmatched. CDR1 and CDR2 from the germline V gene are LGHNA and YNFKEQ. CDR3 in amino acids: CASSQARDRENEKLFF. CDR3 DNA: TGTGCCAGCAGCCAAGCCCGGGACAGGGAGAATGAAAAACTGTTTTTT.

This chain links TRBV7-9 with TRBJ2-7; 9 bases map to TRBD2. The V gene's germline CDR1 is SEHNR and CDR2 FQNEAQ (reference sequence). Germline trimming cut 5 bases from V and 2 bases from J; bases unmatched to any gene: 4. There are 14 residues in the CDR3. The CDR3 loop reads CASSPIAGAYEQYF. As DNA, the CDR3 is TGTGCCAGCAGCCCCATAGCGGGGGCCTACGAGCAGTACTTC.

This chain's CDR3 is CASSPTGESGYTF. In nucleotides, the CDR3 is TGTGCCAGCAGCCCCACCGGGGAATCAGGCTACACCTTC. This chain uses TRBV7-3 with TRBJ1-2; D ambiguous. Trimming left V 5 bases short and J 8 bases short, with 15 bases between. The CDR3 sequence is 13 residues long. Per the germline V gene, CDR1 is SGHTA and CDR2 is FQGTGA.

This clone was observed a handful of times. The chain uses TRBV18 and TRBJ2-7; 8 bases are shared with TRBD1. The CDR3 runs to 16 residues. V lost 5 bases to trimming and J lost 7 bases; unmatched junction nucleotides: 16. Germline V gene data show CDR1 as KGHSH and CDR2 as LQKENI. CDR3 region: CASSAPGQEAIREQYF. CDR3 sequence (DNA): TGTGCCAGCTCAGCTCCGGGACAGGAGGCCATAAGGGAGCAGTACTTC.

The chain combines TRBV11-3 with TRBJ2-5; tentatively, D is TRBD1 (6 bases). Trimming cost V 4 bases and J 2 bases, with 14 bases left between them. The CDR3 sequence is 15 residues long. In germline, CDR1 is SGHNT, CDR2 YENEEA. The CDR3 sequence: CASSSGRTEQETQYF. In DNA, the CDR3 is TGTGCCAGCAGCTCAGGACGGACAGAACAAGAGACCCAGTACTTC.

V usage is TRBV7-6 and J usage is TRBJ2-1; no firm D call. Germline assignment: CDR1 SGHVS and CDR2 FNYEAQ. V was shortened by 6 bases and J by 4 bases, with 7 bases between the two germline ends. This CDR3 region has 12 residues. The CDR3 bases are TGTGCCAGCAGTTTTGGGTACAATGAGCAGTTCTTC. Translating it yields CASSFGYNEQFF. The full variable domain, completed using reference TRBV7-6 and TRBJ2-1, is GAGVSQSPRYKVTKRGQDVALRCDPISGHVSLYWYRQALGQGPEFLTYFNYEAQQDKSGLPNDRFSAERPEGSISTLTIQRTEQRDSAMYRCASSFGYNEQFFGPGTRLTVL.

This clone has just one count. V and J are TRBV11-1 and TRBJ2-1, with TRBD2 matching 10 bases. The V and J ends lost 6 bases and 8 bases, in that order; junction bases with no gene match: 10. CDR3 size: 15 residues. Germline CDR1 SGHAT, CDR2 FQDESV (reference sequence). The CDR3 DNA follows: TGTGCCAGCAGGCCCGAGCGGGAGGGAAAACATGAGCAGTTCTTC. It specifies CASRPEREGKHEQFF.

V is TRBV2 and J is TRBJ2-7, with a possible D match to TRBD2 (6 bases). V was trimmed by 8 bases and J by 7 bases, leaving 18 bases between them. There are 13 residues in the CDR3. The germline V gene encodes CDR1 SNHLY and CDR2 FYNNEI. The CDR3 DNA reads as TGTGCCAGCGGGGGTAGCGGAGTGGAGGAGCAGTACTTC. Translation gives CASGGSGVEEQYF.

The chain links TRBV4-1 to TRBJ1-3; 10 nucleotides line up with TRBD1. Unmatched junction bases numbered 9, after V lost 3 bases and J lost 4 bases. Germline assignment: CDR1 MGHRA and CDR2 YSYEKL. The CDR3 length is 17 residues. For the CDR3, the DNA is TGCGCCAGCAGCCAGAGACAGGGGGCGGAATTCGGAAACACCATATATTTT. Its translation is CASSQRQGAEFGNTIYF.

The rearrangement joins TRBV18 to TRBJ2-1; D possibly corresponds to TRBD2 (6 bases). CDR1 and CDR2 from the germline V gene are KGHSH and LQKENI. The CDR3 consists of 15 residues. V was shortened by 2 bases and J by 5 bases, with 13 bases between the two germline ends. In DNA form, the CDR3 reads TGTGCCAGCTCACCAAATTTCGGGGGACACAATGAGCAGTTCTTC. Its translation: CASSPNFGGHNEQFF.

CDR3 nucleotides: TGTGCCAGCAGCGATGGCCCTAGCACAGATACGCAGTATTTT. It encodes CASSDGPSTDTQYF. The chain has TRBV9 and TRBJ2-3; D not resolved. The CDR3 length is 14 residues. Germline V gene sequence: CDR1 SGDLS, CDR2 YYNGEE. V lost 3 bases to trimming and J lost 0 bases, with 8 bases between them.

J is TRBJ2-5 and V is TRBV4-1; TRBD1 agrees at 7 bases. J was trimmed by 8 bases and V by 6 bases; bases with no gene match: 9. Germline V gives CDR1 MGHRA, CDR2 YSYEKL. The CDR3 loop spans 13 amino acids. CDR3 coding DNA: TGCGCCAGCAGAAGGACAGGCGCCAGTACCCAGTACTTC. Amino acids: CASRRTGASTQYF.

V gene TRBV27 combines with J gene TRBJ2-2; 7 bases match TRBD2. Germline V gives CDR1 MNHEY, CDR2 SMNVEV (reference sequence). Trimming cost V 4 bases and J 4 bases; bases outside gene matches: 9. This CDR3 spans 16 amino acids. The CDR3 DNA reads TGTGCCAGCAGTTACCCCCGGGGGGAGAGCACCGGGGAGCTGTTTTTT. Amino acids: CASSYPRGESTGELFF.

The chain couples TRBV7-9 to TRBJ2-3; 10 nucleotides match TRBD2. The junction had 5 bases not matched to a gene; V was cut back by 2 bases and J by 6 bases. The CDR3 covers 15 residues. Looked up from germline, CDR1 is SEHNR and CDR2 is FQNEAQ (reference sequence). CDR3 coding DNA: TGTGCCAGCAGCTTAACAGCGGGAGGGGTGGATACGCAGTATTTT. Protein product: CASSLTAGGVDTQYF.

The CDR3 loop is CASSVGRDSYYNEQFF. Written as DNA, the CDR3 is TGTGCCAGCAGCGTAGGCCGGGACAGTTACTACAATGAGCAGTTCTTC. This chain joins TRBV9 and TRBJ2-1, with TRBD1 matching over 7 bases. Looked up from germline, CDR1 is SGDLS and CDR2 is YYNGEE. Losses at the gene ends were 0 bases for V and 3 bases for J; bases not matched to a gene: 6. The CDR3 has 16 residues.

The chain recombines TRBV28 with TRBJ2-3, with D maybe TRBD2 (5 bases). The CDR3 is made up of 15 amino acids. Germline CDR1 and CDR2: MDHEN and SYDVKM. Trimming stripped 4 bases from V and 1 base from J, with 12 bases between. CDR3 amino acids: CASSSGMDGTDTQYF. In DNA form, the CDR3 reads TGTGCCAGCAGTTCCGGGATGGATGGCACAGATACGCAGTATTTT.

The chain combines TRBV29-1 with TRBJ2-2; D gene unclear. The V end was cut by 6 bases, the J end by 5 bases, with 13 bases between. The CDR3 is made up of 13 amino acids. Germline CDR1 and CDR2: SQVTM and ANQGSEA. This chain's CDR3 is CSVVTTGTGELFF. Written as DNA, the CDR3 is TGCAGCGTGGTTACCACCGGAACCGGGGAGCTGTTTTTT.

The chain recombines TRBV4-1 with TRBJ2-2; D uncertain. Germline CDR1 is MGHRA and CDR2 is YSYEKL. Trimming removed 2 bases at V and 6 bases at J, with 13 bases between. This CDR3 is 15 amino acids long. CDR3 amino acids: CASSQQGGSPGELFF. As DNA, the CDR3 is TGCGCCAGCAGCCAACAAGGTGGTTCCCCCGGGGAGCTGTTTTTT.

This clone was counted only a few times. The chain uses TRBV10-2 and TRBJ2-7; D gene unclear. Germline V lookup: CDR1 WSHSY, CDR2 SAAADI. The ends were cut back, 2 bases at V and 2 bases at J, with 10 bases in the middle. The CDR3 is 14 amino acids. The CDR3 region is CASSEMGTPYEQYF. The CDR3 DNA reads as TGCGCCAGCAGTGAGATGGGTACCCCCTACGAGCAGTACTTC.

The rearrangement joins TRBV5-1 to TRBJ2-6, with D hard to call. The V end was cut by 5 bases, the J end by 2 bases, with 8 bases between. Germline V gene lookup returns CDR1 SGHRS and CDR2 YFSETQ. The CDR3 has 14 amino acids. Here the CDR3 reads CASSETPGANVLTF. Written as DNA, the CDR3 is TGCGCCAGCAGTGAAACCCCTGGGGCCAACGTCCTGACTTTC. The full variable domain, rest sourced from reference TRBV5-1 and TRBJ2-6, is KAGVTQTPRYLIKTRGQQVTLSCSPISGHRSVSWYQQTPGQGLQFLFEYFSETQRNKGNFPGRFSGRQFSNSRSEMNVSTLELGDSALYLCASSETPGANVLTFGAGSRLTVL.